This T cell receptor beta chain was obtained from a study of T cell changes during pregnancy in multiple sclerosis. This CDR3 is 15 amino acids long. V was clipped by 3 bases and J by 5 bases; unmatched bases: 5. Looked up from germline, CDR1 is MRHNA and CDR2 is SNTAGT. Here immunoSEQ multiplex PCR was the method, and the copy in TCRdb shows in-frame clones only, minus some. The profile shows about 36,000 clones, around 91% of them singletons. The rearrangement joins TRBV6-4 to TRBJ2-1; 9 positions match TRBD2. The specimen comprised CD4+ T cells from peripheral blood mononuclear cells, sampled in the second trimester of pregnancy. The TCR originated in a female donor in good health, enrolled as a control in a pregnancy study. CDR3 DNA sequence: TGTGCCAGCAGTGATAGCGGGGGATCCAACAATGAGCAGTTCTTC. Translated, it gives CASSDSGGSNNEQFF.